Sequencing of this TCR beta chain was carried out in a study of T cell responses to AZD1222 COVID-19 vaccine. The overall study: Second doses that came at about 4 or about 12 weeks were put together.

Trimming removed 5 bases at V and 3 bases at J, with 14 bases between. The CDR3 length is 15 residues. Germline V CDR1 and CDR2: SEHNR, FQNEAQ (reference sequence). Study conclusions and caveats: Of spike-specific TCRs, nearly half reportedly target regions left unmutated in variants. There were vaccine-associated CD4 TCRs across spike, dominant at 160-218 and 743-854. At baseline, seropositivity was found in only six or seven AZD1222 recipients.

A remark on this clone: Its antigen remains unidentified.

Generated by immunoSEQ multiplex PCR, the TCRdb table keeps only in-frame clones and is missing some. The sample yields 90,000 to 130,000 clones, roughly 90% seen once. The starting material was peripheral blood, obtained on day 0 of AZD1222 vaccination. The TCR was taken from an adult in good health. The rearrangement joins TRBV7-9 to TRBJ1-5; possible D gene TRBD1, 5 bases. CDR3: CASSGGVGVNQPQHF. CDR3 nucleotide sequence: TGTGCCAGCAGCGGGGGGGTCGGTGTCAATCAGCCCCAGCATTTT.